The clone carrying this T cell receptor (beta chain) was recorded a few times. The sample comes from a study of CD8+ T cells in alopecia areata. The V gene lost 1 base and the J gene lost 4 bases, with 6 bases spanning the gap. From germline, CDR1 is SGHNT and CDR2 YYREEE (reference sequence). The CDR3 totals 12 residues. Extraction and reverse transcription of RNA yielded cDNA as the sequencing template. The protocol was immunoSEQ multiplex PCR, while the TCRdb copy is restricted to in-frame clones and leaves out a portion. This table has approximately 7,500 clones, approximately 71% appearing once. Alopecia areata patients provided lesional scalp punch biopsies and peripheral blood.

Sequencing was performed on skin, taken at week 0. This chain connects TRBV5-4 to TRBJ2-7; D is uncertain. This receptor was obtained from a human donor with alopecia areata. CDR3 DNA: TGTGCCAGCAGCTTGTACGGGTACGAGCAGTACTTC. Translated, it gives CASSLYGYEQYF.